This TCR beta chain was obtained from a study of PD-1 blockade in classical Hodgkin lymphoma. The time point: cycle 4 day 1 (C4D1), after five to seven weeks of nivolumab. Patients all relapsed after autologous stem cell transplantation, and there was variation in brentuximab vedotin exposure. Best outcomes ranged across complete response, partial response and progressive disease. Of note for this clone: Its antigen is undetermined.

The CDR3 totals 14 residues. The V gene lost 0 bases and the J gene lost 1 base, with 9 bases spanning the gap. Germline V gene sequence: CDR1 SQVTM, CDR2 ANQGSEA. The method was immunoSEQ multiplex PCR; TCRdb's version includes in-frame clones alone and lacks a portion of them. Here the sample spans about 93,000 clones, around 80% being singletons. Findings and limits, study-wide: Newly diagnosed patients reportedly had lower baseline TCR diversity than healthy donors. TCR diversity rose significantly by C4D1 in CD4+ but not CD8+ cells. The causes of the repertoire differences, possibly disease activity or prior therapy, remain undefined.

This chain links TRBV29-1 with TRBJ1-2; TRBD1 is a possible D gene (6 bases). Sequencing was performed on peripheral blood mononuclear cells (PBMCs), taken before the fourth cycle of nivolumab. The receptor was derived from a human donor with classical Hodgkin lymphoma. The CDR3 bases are TGCAGCGTTGAAGATCAGGACAGTAACTATGGCTACACCTTC. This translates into CSVEDQDSNYGYTF.